The 28 T cell receptor beta chains listed next were all sequenced from one sample in a study of high-grade serous ovarian cancer treatment subgroups. The table came from immunoSEQ multiplex PCR; TCRdb's copy has only in-frame clones and leaves some out. Among 2,100 or so clones listed, over 75% were seen once. The tumor samples were collected prior to definitive surgery or chemotherapy. The sequenced material came from tumor tissue. Receptors originate from a human donor with high-grade serous ovarian cancer.

The chain joins TRBV25-1 to TRBJ2-2; no clear D gene. The CDR3 totals 13 residues. Germline V lookup: CDR1 MGHDK, CDR2 SYGVNS. V lost 2 bases and J lost 1, with 2 bases in between. The CDR3 loop reads CASSERNTGELFF. Written as DNA, the CDR3 is TGTGCCAGCAGTGAAAGGAACACCGGGGAGCTGTTTTTT.

The V call is TRBV9, the J call TRBJ2-5, with D hard to call. The ends were cut back, 4 bases at V and 4 bases at J, with 11 bases in the middle. The CDR3 is made up of 13 amino acids. From germline, CDR1 is SGDLS and CDR2 YYNGEE. For the CDR3, the DNA is TGTGCCAGCAGCCTCGTAATGGGAGAGACCCAGTACTTC. Amino acid sequence: CASSLVMGETQYF.

The chain employs TRBV9 and TRBJ2-5; 14 bases agree with TRBD2. CDR1 is SGDLS and CDR2 is YYNGEE in the germline V gene. This CDR3 is 17 amino acids long. V shed 3 bases and J 5 bases; nucleotides not matched to a gene: 9. The CDR3 reads CASSASGLAGGFETQYF. CDR3 DNA: TGTGCCAGCAGCGCCTCAGGACTAGCGGGGGGCTTTGAGACCCAGTACTTC.

V is TRBV7-3 and J is TRBJ2-6, with no clear D. Deletions cut 6 bases from V and 0 bases from J, with 6 bases between. Germline CDR1 SGHTA, CDR2 FQGTGA. CDR3 length equals 14 residues. The CDR3 here is CASRVSSGANVLTF. In DNA form, the CDR3 reads TGTGCCAGCAGGGTGAGCTCTGGGGCCAACGTCCTGACTTTC.

V usage is TRBV4-3 and J usage is TRBJ1-5, with 8 bases aligning to TRBD1. Germline trimming cut 3 bases from V and 2 bases from J; bases unmatched to any gene: 6. This CDR3 spans 16 amino acids. CDR1 is LGHNA and CDR2 is YSLEER in the germline V gene. DNA for the CDR3: TGCGCCAGCAGCCAGTACAGGGGGGACCGCAATCAGCCCCAGCATTTT. This encodes CASSQYRGDRNQPQHF.

This sequence joins TRBV4-2 and TRBJ2-3; 12 bases fit TRBD2. CDR1 is LGHNA, CDR2 YNFKEQ, per germline. This CDR3 contains 17 residues. Trimming at V came to 4 bases and at J to 2 bases, leaving 7 bases not matched to a gene. The DNA for the CDR3 is TGTGCCAGCAGCCGGAGCCTAGCGGGAGGGTTCACAGATACGCAGTATTTT. Translating gives CASSRSLAGGFTDTQYF.

This sequence joins TRBV29-1 and TRBJ1-1; TRBD1 is a possible D gene (5 bases). CDR3 length: 13 amino acids. In germline, CDR1 is SQVTM, CDR2 ANQGSEA. V was pared by 7 bases and J by 2 bases, with 14 bases between. CDR3 nucleotide sequence: TGCAGCGCTCGACAGTCCCAAAACACTGAAGCTTTCTTT. The encoded protein is CSARQSQNTEAFF.

This rearrangement joins TRBV6-5 to TRBJ2-7; 9 bases align to TRBD1. CDR1 is MNHEY, CDR2 SVGAGI, per germline. CDR3 length: 15 residues. V gave up 6 bases and J gave up 4 bases; unmatched junction bases: 10. CDR3 DNA: TGTGCCAGCAGCCCGGCGGGACAGGGACTGTACGAGCAGTACTTC. Translated, it gives CASSPAGQGLYEQYF.

The chain carries TRBV12-5 and TRBJ2-6, with D maybe TRBD1 (5 bases). CDR1 is LGHNT, CDR2 FRNRAP, per germline. The CDR3 totals 15 residues. The germline V and J ends were trimmed by 5 bases and 1 base, with 9 bases remaining between them. In DNA form, the CDR3 reads TGTGCTAGTGGTCTCGGACAATCTGGGGCCAACGTCCTGACTTTC. Translating gives CASGLGQSGANVLTF. Filled out from reference TRBV12-5 and TRBJ2-6, the complete variable domain reads DARVTQTPRHKVTEMGQEVTMRCQPILGHNTVFWYRQTMMQGLELLAYFRNRAPLDDSGMPKDRFSAEMPDATLATLKIQPSEPRDSAVYFCASGLGQSGANVLTFGAGSRLTVL.

This chain joins TRBV7-2 and TRBJ2-4; 7 bases map to TRBD2. Germline trimming cut 5 bases from V and 1 base from J; bases unmatched to any gene: 8. The germline CDR1 and CDR2 sequences are SGHTA and FQGNSA. The CDR3 consists of 16 residues. The CDR3 is CASSPLLGGAKNIQYF. The CDR3 region has the DNA TGTGCCAGCAGCCCCCTTCTCGGGGGGGCCAAAAACATTCAGTACTTC. Complete variable domain (other parts from reference TRBV7-2 and TRBJ2-4): GAGVSQSPSNKVTEKGKDVELRCDPISGHTALYWYRQSLGQGLEFLIYFQGNSAPDKSGLPSDRFSAERTGGSVSTLTIQRTQQEDSAVYLCASSPLLGGAKNIQYFGAGTRLSVL.

The chain uses TRBV9 and TRBJ1-2; perhaps TRBD1 as D (5 bases). Germline V gene lookup returns CDR1 SGDLS and CDR2 YYNGEE. Trimming took 4 bases from V and 8 from J, leaving 12 bases between them. The CDR3 loop spans 12 amino acids. As DNA, the CDR3 is TGTGCCAGCAGCCCTGGGACGTGGGGCTACACCTTC. Translated, it gives CASSPGTWGYTF. Full variable domain (rest looked up from reference TRBV9 and TRBJ1-2): DSGVTQTPKHLITATGQRVTLRCSPRSGDLSVYWYQQSLDQGLQFLIQYYNGEERAKGNILERFSAQQFPDLHSELNLSSLELGDSALYFCASSPGTWGYTFGSGTRLTVV.

The chain joins TRBV2 to TRBJ2-2; D unclear. CDR1 is SNHLY, CDR2 FYNNEI, per germline. The V end lost 6 bases, the J end lost 6 bases, and 5 bases lay between the germline ends. The CDR3 runs 11 residues. For the CDR3, the DNA is TGTGCCAGCAGCCTCCCCGGGGAGCTGTTTTTT. Its protein is CASSLPGELFF.

By share, this clone ranks as large (0.1 to 1%). The gene calls are TRBV14 and TRBJ1-1, with D perhaps matching TRBD1 (5 bases). This CDR3 region has 12 residues. Germline CDR1 and CDR2: SGHDN and FVKESK. Trimming took off 0 bases at V and 9 bases at J, with 8 bases between the two ends. CDR3 amino acids: CASSQDRAKAFF. The CDR3 coding sequence is TGTGCCAGCAGCCAAGACAGGGCCAAAGCTTTCTTT.

V and J are TRBV7-9 and TRBJ2-7; D uncertain. Trimming removed 6 bases from V and 3 bases from J, with 12 bases in between. Germline V gives CDR1 SEHNR, CDR2 FQNEAQ (reference sequence). CDR3 length: 13 amino acids. The DNA of the CDR3 is TGTGCCAGCAGTCTTACAGAGAGCTACGAGCAGTACTTC. It codes for CASSLTESYEQYF.

This clone was found a few times. The V call is TRBV2, the J call TRBJ2-1; unclear D gene. Germline CDR1 is SNHLY and CDR2 is FYNNEI. There are 11 residues in the CDR3. With 4 bases removed from V and 10 bases from J, the gap between germline ends came to 8 bases. For the CDR3, the DNA is TGTGCCAGCAGTGTTGGTTCGGAGCAGTTCTTC. Its translation: CASSVGSEQFF. Filled out from reference TRBV2 and TRBJ2-1, the complete variable domain reads EPEVTQTPSHQVTQMGQEVILRCVPISNHLYFYWYRQILGQKVEFLVSFYNNEISEKSEIFDDQFSVERPDGSNFTLKIRSTKLEDSAMYFCASSVGSEQFFGPGTRLTVL.

The rearrangement links TRBV11-2 to TRBJ2-7; D not resolved. Trimming removed 1 base at V and 5 bases at J, with 3 bases between. Looked up from germline, CDR1 is SGHAT and CDR2 is FQNNGV. The CDR3 totals 11 residues. This CDR3 is CASSLGDEQYF. The DNA for the CDR3 is TGTGCCAGCAGCTTAGGAGACGAGCAGTACTTC.

A single count supports this clone. This chain joins TRBV5-1 and TRBJ2-7, with D perhaps matching TRBD1 or TRBD2 (5 bases each). Germline V gene lookup returns CDR1 SGHRS and CDR2 YFSETQ. Between the trimmed V and J ends, which lost 2 bases and 7 bases, there was a span of 13 bases. CDR3 size: 13 residues. The CDR3 DNA is TGCGCCAGCAGCTTTGGGGGATCGGGGGAGCAGTACTTC. It is translated as CASSFGGSGEQYF.

V usage is TRBV5-4 and J usage is TRBJ1-2; D is unresolved. The germline V and J ends were trimmed by 4 bases and 2 bases, with 9 bases remaining between them. The CDR3 sequence is 13 residues long. Per germline, CDR1 SGHNT and CDR2 YYREEE (reference sequence). The CDR3 DNA is TGTGCCAGCAGCCCCTCACCGAACTATGGCTACACCTTC. This gives the protein CASSPSPNYGYTF.

The CDR3 bases are TGTGCCAGCAGCTTAAGTCGGCGGCGGGGGGGCAACACCGGGGAGCTGTTTTTT. The encoded protein is CASSLSRRRGGNTGELFF. V usage is TRBV7-2 and J usage is TRBJ2-2, with 9 positions matching TRBD2. Germline CDR1 SGHTA, CDR2 FQGNSA. CDR3 length equals 18 residues. J lost 2 bases, V lost 2 bases, and 9 bases had no gene match. The full variable domain, with the rest looked up from reference TRBV7-2 and TRBJ2-2, is GAGVSQSPSNKVTEKGKDVELRCDPISGHTALYWYRQSLGQGLEFLIYFQGNSAPDKSGLPSDRFSAERTGGSVSTLTIQRTQQEDSAVYLCASSLSRRRGGNTGELFFGEGSRLTVL.

The chain links TRBV11-2 to TRBJ1-1, with D uncertain. V lost 8 bases and J lost 8, with 15 bases in between. CDR3 length equals 12 residues. Per germline, CDR1 SGHAT and CDR2 FQNNGV. The CDR3 protein is CASLEVVAEAFF. For the CDR3, the DNA is TGTGCCAGCCTCGAGGTCGTAGCGGAAGCTTTCTTT.

The chain uses TRBV7-2 and TRBJ2-2; 11 bases map to TRBD2. J was trimmed by 7 bases and V by 2 bases; bases with no gene match: 15. Germline CDR1 reads SGHTA; CDR2 reads FQGNSA. This CDR3 contains 19 residues. The CDR3 coding sequence is TGTGCCAGCAGCTTATCCCACCAACTAGCGGGAGTGGGAGACGGGGAGCTGTTTTTT. Amino acid sequence: CASSLSHQLAGVGDGELFF.

V and J are TRBV6-5 and TRBJ1-2, with a possible D match to TRBD1 (5 bases). V dropped 2 bases and J dropped 4 bases, with 5 bases sitting between them. The CDR3 loop spans 12 amino acids. Germline V gene lookup returns CDR1 MNHEY and CDR2 SVGAGI. Here the CDR3 reads CASSYGGYGYTF. CDR3 coding DNA: TGTGCCAGCAGTTACGGGGGCTATGGCTACACCTTC.

This chain uses TRBV2 with TRBJ2-7; D may be TRBD1 (5 bases). V was shortened by 4 bases and J by 4 bases, with 11 bases between the two germline ends. The V gene's germline CDR1 is SNHLY and CDR2 FYNNEI. This CDR3 region has 13 residues. CDR3 nucleotides: TGTGCCAGCAGTGGCGGCAGGGCTTACGAGCAGTACTTC. Translating it yields CASSGGRAYEQYF.

The gene calls are TRBV9 and TRBJ2-2, with TRBD2 as a possible D gene (5 bases). CDR1 SGDLS and CDR2 YYNGEE come from the germline V gene. Trimming left V 0 bases short and J 4 bases short, with 7 bases between. The CDR3 runs 14 residues. The CDR3 DNA follows: TGTGCCAGCAGCGTAGGAGGAGGCACCGGGGAGCTGTTTTTT. Protein product: CASSVGGGTGELFF.

The chain combines TRBV5-1 with TRBJ2-7; TRBD2 aligns across 12 bases. Germline CDR1 reads SGHRS; CDR2 reads YFSETQ. The V gene end was trimmed by 4 bases and the J gene end by 2 bases; junction bases not matched to a gene: 10. CDR3 length equals 17 residues. CDR3 sequence (DNA): TGCGCCAGCAGCGGGGGGACTAGCGGGCTCCTTCCCTACGAGCAGTACTTC. Its translation: CASSGGTSGLLPYEQYF.

The chain is built from TRBV7-2 and TRBJ2-3, with D possibly matching TRBD1 (5 bases). Germline V CDR1 and CDR2: SGHTA, FQGNSA. This CDR3 region has 15 residues. V shed 5 bases and J shed 0 bases, with 12 bases lying between them. CDR3 in amino acids: CASSPWTSSTDTQYF. The CDR3 nucleotides read TGTGCCAGCAGCCCGTGGACAAGTAGCACAGATACGCAGTATTTT.

This clone occurred once. As DNA, the CDR3 is TGCGCCAGCAGCTTGTACACTACAAGCGAGCAGTACTTC. This codes for CASSLYTTSEQYF. The chain employs TRBV5-1 and TRBJ2-7; D is ambiguous. V lost 1 base and J lost 6, with 11 bases in between. The CDR3 has 13 residues. The germline V gene has CDR1 SGHRS and CDR2 YFSETQ.

V usage is TRBV11-2 and J usage is TRBJ2-3, with TRBD2 identical over 8 bases. V lost 8 bases and J lost 4; bases outside the gene matches: 11. CDR3 size: 15 residues. Germline V gene lookup returns CDR1 SGHAT and CDR2 FQNNGV. The CDR3 loop reads CASGPFGGGADTQYF. DNA of the CDR3: TGTGCCAGCGGACCCTTCGGGGGGGGCGCAGATACGCAGTATTTT.